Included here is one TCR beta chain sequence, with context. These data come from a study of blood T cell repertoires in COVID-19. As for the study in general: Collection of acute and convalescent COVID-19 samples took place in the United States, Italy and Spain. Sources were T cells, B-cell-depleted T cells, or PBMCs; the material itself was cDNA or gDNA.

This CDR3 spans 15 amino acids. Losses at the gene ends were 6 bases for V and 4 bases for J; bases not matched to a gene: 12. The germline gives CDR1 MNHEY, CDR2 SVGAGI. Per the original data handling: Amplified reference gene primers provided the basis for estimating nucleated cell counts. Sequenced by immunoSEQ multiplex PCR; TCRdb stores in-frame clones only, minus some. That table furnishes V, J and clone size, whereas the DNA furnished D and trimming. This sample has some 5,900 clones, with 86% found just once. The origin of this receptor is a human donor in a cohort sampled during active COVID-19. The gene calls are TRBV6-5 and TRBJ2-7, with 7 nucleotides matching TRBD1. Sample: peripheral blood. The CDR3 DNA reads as TGTGCCAGCAGGGATCCCGAGACAGGGCGGTACGAGCAGTACTTC. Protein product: CASRDPETGRYEQYF.